The present T cell receptor beta chain was sequenced within a study of CD8+CD57+ T cells in acquired aplastic anemia. The template for TCR beta VDJ and CDR3 sequence profiling was genomic DNA. MiXCR was run by TCRdb on the reads, yielding one entry per CDR3 protein. Among about 160,000 distinct CDR3 sequences listed, over 40% were seen once. Germline V lookup: CDR1 SGDLS, CDR2 YYNGEE. This CDR3 has 16 residues. Trimming took off 0 bases at V and 7 bases at J, with 16 bases between the two ends. By flow cytometry, patients selected for sequencing had shown an expansion of CD8+CD57+ cells. The table lists this clonotype with many counts.

The chain joins TRBV9 to TRBJ1-4; perhaps TRBD1 as D (6 bases). The sample taken for sequencing was sorted CD4+, CD8+, or CD8+CD57+ T cells (not recorded which) from PBMCs. The receptor comes from a human donor with aplastic anemia. Written as DNA, the CDR3 is TGTGCCAGCAGCGTAGGAGGGGGGGGAGTGAGTGAAAAACTGTTTTTT. Amino acids: CASSVGGGGVSEKLFF.